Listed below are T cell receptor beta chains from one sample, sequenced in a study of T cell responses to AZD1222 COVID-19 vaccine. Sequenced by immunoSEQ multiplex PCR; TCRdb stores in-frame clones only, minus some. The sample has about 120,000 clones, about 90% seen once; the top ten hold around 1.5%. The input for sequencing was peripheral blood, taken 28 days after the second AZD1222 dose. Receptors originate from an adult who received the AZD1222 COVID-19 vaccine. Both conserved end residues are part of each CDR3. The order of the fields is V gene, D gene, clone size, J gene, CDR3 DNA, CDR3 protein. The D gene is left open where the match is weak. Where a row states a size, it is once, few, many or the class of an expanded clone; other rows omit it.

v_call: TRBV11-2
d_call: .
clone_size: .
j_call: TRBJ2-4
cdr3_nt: TGTGCCAGCAGCTTACCAGGGGTTGCCAAAAACATTCAGTACTTC
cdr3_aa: CASSLPGVAKNIQYF

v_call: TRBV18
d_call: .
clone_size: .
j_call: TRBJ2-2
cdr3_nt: TGTGCCAGCTCACCCCACAGGGAGAACACCGGGGAGCTGTTTTTT
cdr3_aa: CASSPHRENTGELFF

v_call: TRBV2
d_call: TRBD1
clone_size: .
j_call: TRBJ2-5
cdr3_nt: TGTGCCGCAACCCCGGGACAGGCGCCTCGGACCCAGTACTTC
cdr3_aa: CAATPGQAPRTQYF

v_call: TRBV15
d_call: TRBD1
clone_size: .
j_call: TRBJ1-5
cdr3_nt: TGTGCCACCAGCAGGGCAGGGGGTGGGAATCAGCCCCAGCATTTT
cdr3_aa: CATSRAGGGNQPQHF

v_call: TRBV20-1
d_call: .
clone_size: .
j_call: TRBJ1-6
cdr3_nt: TGCAGTGCTAGTGTCCGGGGCCGAAGGAATAATTCACCCCTCCACTTT
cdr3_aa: CSASVRGRRNNSPLHF

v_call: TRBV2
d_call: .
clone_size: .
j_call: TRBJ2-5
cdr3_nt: TGTGCCAGCAGTTCCCTAGGAGGTCGGTACTTC
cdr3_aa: CASSSLGGRYF

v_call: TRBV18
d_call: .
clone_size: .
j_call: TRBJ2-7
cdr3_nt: TGTGCCAGCTCAGGGGTAGAGGGGTCGTACGAGCAGTACTTC
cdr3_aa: CASSGVEGSYEQYF

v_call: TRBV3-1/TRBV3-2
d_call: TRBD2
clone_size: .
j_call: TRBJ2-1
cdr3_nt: TGTGCCAGCAGCCAAGGGCTAGCGGGATACAATGAGCAGTTCTTC
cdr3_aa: CASSQGLAGYNEQFF

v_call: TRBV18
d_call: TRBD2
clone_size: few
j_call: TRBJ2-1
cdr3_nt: TGTGCCAGCTCACCCCGGGCAGTGACGACTAGCGGGAAGGGCAATGAGCAGTTCTTC
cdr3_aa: CASSPRAVTTSGKGNEQFF

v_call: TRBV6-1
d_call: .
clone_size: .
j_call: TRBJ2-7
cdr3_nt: TGTGCCAGCAGTGAACGAGGGATCTGGGGATACGAGCAGTACTTC
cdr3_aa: CASSERGIWGYEQYF

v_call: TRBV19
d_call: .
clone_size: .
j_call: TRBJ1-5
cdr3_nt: TGTGCCAGTAGTATAGATAGGCACCACAATCAGCCCCAGCATTTT
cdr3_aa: CASSIDRHHNQPQHF

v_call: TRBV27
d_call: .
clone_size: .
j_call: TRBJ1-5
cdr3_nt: TGTGCCAGCAGTCACTACCGACAGGAGGGCCAGCCCCAGCATTTT
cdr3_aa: CASSHYRQEGQPQHF

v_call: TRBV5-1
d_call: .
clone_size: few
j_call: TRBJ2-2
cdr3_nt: TGCGCCAGCAGCTTGCGGCCGGACACCGGGGAGCTGTTTTTT
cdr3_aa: CASSLRPDTGELFF

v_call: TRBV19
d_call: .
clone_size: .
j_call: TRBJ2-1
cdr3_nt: TGTGCCAGTAGTATAGATATGGGGGGTGGGTCTTACAATGAGCAGTTCTTC
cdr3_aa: CASSIDMGGGSYNEQFF

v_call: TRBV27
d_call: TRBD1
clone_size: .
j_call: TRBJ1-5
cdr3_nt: TGTGCCACACACCAAGGGACAGGGGGCGATCAGCCCCAGCATTTT
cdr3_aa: CATHQGTGGDQPQHF

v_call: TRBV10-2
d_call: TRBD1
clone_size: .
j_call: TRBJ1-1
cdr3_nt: TGCGCCAGCAGTGGACAGGGACGGTCCACTGAAGCTTTCTTT
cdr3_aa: CASSGQGRSTEAFF

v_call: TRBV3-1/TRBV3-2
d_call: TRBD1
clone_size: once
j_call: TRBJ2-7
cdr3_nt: TGTGCCAGTCGACAGGGGGCGTCCTACGAGCAGTACTTC
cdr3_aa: CASRQGASYEQYF

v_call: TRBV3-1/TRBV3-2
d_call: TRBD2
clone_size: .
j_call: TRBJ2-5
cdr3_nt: TGTGCCAGCAGTCCCAGCGGGAGCGGAGAGACCCAGTACTTC
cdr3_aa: CASSPSGSGETQYF

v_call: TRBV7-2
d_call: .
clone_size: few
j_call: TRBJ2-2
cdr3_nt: TGTGCCAGCAGCTTAGGCGTCGGGGAGCTGTTTTTT
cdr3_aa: CASSLGVGELFF

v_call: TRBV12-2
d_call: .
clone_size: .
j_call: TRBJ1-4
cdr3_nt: TGTGCAAGTCGCTTAGGGGTAAAGGGTGGGGATGAAAAACTGTTTTTT
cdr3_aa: CASRLGVKGGDEKLFF

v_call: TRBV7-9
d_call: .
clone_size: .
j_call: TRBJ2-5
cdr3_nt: TGTGCCTCCCAGGGAAGATCGTCGGAGACCCAGTACTTC
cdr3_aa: CASQGRSSETQYF

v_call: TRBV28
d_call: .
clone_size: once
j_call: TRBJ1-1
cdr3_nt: TGTGCCAGCAACATACACAGGATGAACACTGAAGCTTTCTTT
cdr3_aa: CASNIHRMNTEAFF

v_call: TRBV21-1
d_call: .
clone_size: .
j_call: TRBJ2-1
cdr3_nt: TGTGCCAGCAGCAAAGGTCCAGTAGATCCTAGGGCTTACAATGAGCAGTTCTTC
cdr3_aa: CASSKGPVDPRAYNEQFF

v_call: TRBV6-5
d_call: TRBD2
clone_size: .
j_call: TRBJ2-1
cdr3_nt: TGTGCCAGCAGTTACGGAGCGGGATCGAACAATGAGCAGTTCTTC
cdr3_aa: CASSYGAGSNNEQFF

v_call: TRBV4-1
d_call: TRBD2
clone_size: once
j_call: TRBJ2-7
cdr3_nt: TGCGCCAGCAGCCAAGGGGAGGGAATCTACGAGCAGTACTTC
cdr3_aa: CASSQGEGIYEQYF

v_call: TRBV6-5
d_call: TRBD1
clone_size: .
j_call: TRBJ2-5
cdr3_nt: TGTGCCAGCAGTTACTCCACAGGGGCAGGGGGAGAGACCCAGTACTTC
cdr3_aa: CASSYSTGAGGETQYF

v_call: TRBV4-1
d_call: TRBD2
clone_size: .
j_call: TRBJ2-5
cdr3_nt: TGCGCCAGCAGCCAAGAGCAGGGACTAGCGGAGACCCAGTACTTC
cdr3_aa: CASSQEQGLAETQYF

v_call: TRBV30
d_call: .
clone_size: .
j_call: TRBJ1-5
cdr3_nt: TGTGCCTGGAGCAGAACAGCCTATAGCAATCAGCCCCAGCATTTT
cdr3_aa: CAWSRTAYSNQPQHF